Listed below are T cell receptor beta chains from one sample, sequenced in a study of cytomegalovirus exposure and HLA in healthy donors. Only in-frame clones appear in the TCRdb table, and some are missing; sequencing was by immunoSEQ multiplex PCR. The data contain some 160,000 clones, about 70% of them seen just once; the ten biggest clones take up about 1.8%. The sample was PBMCs. These receptors were obtained from a woman aged 40 to 55 in good health and CMV-seronegative. Both conserved end residues are part of each CDR3. A D gene is named only where the DNA matches it firmly. A row's size may be missing; if present it is once, few, many or a size class.

clone_size	v_call	j_call	cdr3_length	d_call	cdr3_nt	cdr3_aa
.	TRBV2	TRBJ2-1	16	TRBD1	TGTGCCAGCAGTACCTCCGAGGGACAGGCCTACAATGAGCAGTTCTTC	CASSTSEGQAYNEQFF
once	TRBV6-5	TRBJ2-7	16	TRBD2	TGTGCCAGCAGTTACAGCACTAGCGGGGGTCTCGCCGAGCAGTACTTC	CASSYSTSGGLAEQYF
.	TRBV19	TRBJ1-1	13	.	TGTGCCAGTAGTTTCCTCGGGGGGGTTGAGACTTTCTTT	CASSFLGGVETFF
few	TRBV25-1	TRBJ1-2	14	TRBD1	TGTGCCAGCAGTGGCCGACAGGGTAGTGGTGGCTACACCTTC	CASSGRQGSGGYTF
.	TRBV4-1	TRBJ2-7	15	TRBD1	TGCGCCAGCAGCCAACAGAAAACAGGGGACCGCGAGCAGTACTTC	CASSQQKTGDREQYF
.	TRBV14	TRBJ1-2	13	.	TGTGCCAGCAGCCAATGGAGAATTGGCGGCTACACCTTC	CASSQWRIGGYTF
.	TRBV30	TRBJ2-1	15	TRBD2	TGTGCCTGGAGCCTTATTGGACTAGCCGTGAATGAGCAGTTCTTC	CAWSLIGLAVNEQFF
.	TRBV5-1	TRBJ1-1	15	TRBD1	TGCGCCAGCAGCGAGCCGGGACAGGGGCTCACTGAAGCTTTCTTT	CASSEPGQGLTEAFF
once	TRBV11-2	TRBJ2-7	16	.	TGTGCCAGCAGCGAAGGGCGGTACAGGTCATCCTACGAGCAGTACTTC	CASSEGRYRSSYEQYF
.	TRBV5-6	TRBJ2-1	15	.	TGTGCCAGCAGCTTGTTCGGGAGCTCCTACAATGAGCAGTTCTTC	CASSLFGSSYNEQFF
.	TRBV10-3	TRBJ1-2	13	TRBD1	TGTGCCATCAGGACAGGGGGAGACTATGGCTACACCTTC	CAIRTGGDYGYTF
once	TRBV6-6	TRBJ2-1	15	TRBD2	TGTGCCAGCAGCAGCCTAGCGGGGGACTACAATGAGCAGTTCTTC	CASSSLAGDYNEQFF
.	TRBV5-1	TRBJ2-1	15	.	TGCGCCAGCAGCTCGTCGGGAGACTCCTACAATGAGCAGTTCTTC	CASSSSGDSYNEQFF
.	TRBV7-6	TRBJ2-7	14	.	TGTGCCAGCAGCTCACAGGAACTTACCTACGAGCAGTACTTC	CASSSQELTYEQYF
.	TRBV9	TRBJ2-7	15	.	TGTGCCAGCAGCGCCGGACAGTTCCTCTCCTACGAGCAGTACTTC	CASSAGQFLSYEQYF
once	TRBV19	TRBJ2-7	12	.	TGTGCCAGTAGTCGAGGAGCCACCGAGCAGTACTTC	CASSRGATEQYF
.	TRBV19	TRBJ2-7	13	TRBD1	TGTGCCAGTAGCGGGACAGCCTACGGCGAGCAGTACTTC	CASSGTAYGEQYF
.	TRBV6-5	TRBJ1-1	13	.	TGTGCCAGCAGTTACTCGAGAGTCACTGAAGCTTTCTTT	CASSYSRVTEAFF